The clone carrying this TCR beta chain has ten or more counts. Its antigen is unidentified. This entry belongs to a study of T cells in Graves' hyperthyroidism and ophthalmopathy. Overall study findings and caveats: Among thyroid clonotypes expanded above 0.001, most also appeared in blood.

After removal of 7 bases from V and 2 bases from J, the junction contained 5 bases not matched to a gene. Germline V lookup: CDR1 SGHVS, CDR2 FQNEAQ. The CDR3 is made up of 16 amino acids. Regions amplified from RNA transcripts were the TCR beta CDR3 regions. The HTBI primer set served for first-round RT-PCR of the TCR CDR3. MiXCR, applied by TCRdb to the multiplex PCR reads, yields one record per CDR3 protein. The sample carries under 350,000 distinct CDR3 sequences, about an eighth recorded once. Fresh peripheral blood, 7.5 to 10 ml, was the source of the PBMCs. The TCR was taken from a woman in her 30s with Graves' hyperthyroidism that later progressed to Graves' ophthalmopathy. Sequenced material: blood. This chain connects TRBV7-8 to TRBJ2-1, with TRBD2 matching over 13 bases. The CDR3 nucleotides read TGTGCCAGCAAGGGACTAGCGGGATGGGCCTACAATGAGCAGTTCTTC. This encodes CASKGLAGWAYNEQFF.